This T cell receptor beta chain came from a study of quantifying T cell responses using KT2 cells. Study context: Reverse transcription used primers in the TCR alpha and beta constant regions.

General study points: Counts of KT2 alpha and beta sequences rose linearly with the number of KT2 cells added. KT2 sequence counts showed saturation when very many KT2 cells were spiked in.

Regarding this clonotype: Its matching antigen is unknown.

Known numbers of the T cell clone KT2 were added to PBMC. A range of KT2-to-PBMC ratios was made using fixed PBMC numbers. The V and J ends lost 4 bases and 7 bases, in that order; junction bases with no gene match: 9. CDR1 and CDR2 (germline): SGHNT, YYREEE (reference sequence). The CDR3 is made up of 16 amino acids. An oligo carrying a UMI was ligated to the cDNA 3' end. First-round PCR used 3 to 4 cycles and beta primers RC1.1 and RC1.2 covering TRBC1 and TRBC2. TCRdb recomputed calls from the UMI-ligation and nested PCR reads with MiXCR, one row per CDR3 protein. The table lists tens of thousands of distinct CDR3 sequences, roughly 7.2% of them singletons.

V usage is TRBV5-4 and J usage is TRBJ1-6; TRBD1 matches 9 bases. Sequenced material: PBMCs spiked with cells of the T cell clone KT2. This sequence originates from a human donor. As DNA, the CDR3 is TGTGCCAGCAGCCGTAACAGGGGGCAAAGCAATTCACCCCTCCACTTT. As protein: CASSRNRGQSNSPLHF.